The rows below give T cell receptor beta chains drawn from one sample of a study of T-cell reconstitution after alpha-beta-depleted transplantation in children. MiXCR, applied by TCRdb to the PCR reads, yields one record per CDR3 protein. The sample holds 500,000 to 750,000 distinct CDR3 sequences, more than 20% seen once. Sequencing was performed on PBMCs, taken before TCRalphabeta/CD19-depleted stem cell transplant. The receptors shown here come from a boy younger than two with Wiskott-Aldrich syndrome, due to receive a stem cell transplant. Both conserved end residues are part of each CDR3. Each record gives: J gene, D gene, V gene, clone size, CDR3 protein, CDR3 DNA. The D gene is left open where the match is weak. Expanded clones get a size class; other rows say once, few or many, or leave the size out.

TRBJ2-7,TRBD2,TRBV7-2,-,CASSGSGTKPFEQYF,TGTGCCAGCAGTGGGTCCGGGACTAAACCCTTCGAGCAGTACTTC
TRBJ2-1,TRBD2,TRBV6-1,-,CASKQEGTSALYNEQFF,TGTGCCAGCAAACAGGAGGGGACTAGCGCACTCTACAATGAGCAGTTCTTC
TRBJ1-5,-,TRBV12-3/TRBV12-4,-,CASTFSGREQPQHF,TGTGCCAGCACTTTTTCAGGGAGGGAGCAGCCCCAGCATTTT
TRBJ1-4,-,TRBV20-1,few,CSARDRTRNLNEKLFF,TGCAGTGCTAGAGACAGGACTAGGAACTTGAATGAAAAACTGTTTTTT
TRBJ2-3,TRBD2,TRBV20-1,-,CSARAATSGSLTDTQYF,TGCAGTGCTAGAGCCGCTACAAGCGGGAGTCTTACAGATACGCAGTATTTT
TRBJ1-3,-,TRBV5-1,-,CASSLVSLGPENTIYF,TGCGCCAGCAGCTTGGTTTCTTTGGGGCCCGAAAACACCATATATTTT
TRBJ2-7,-,TRBV7-2,-,CASSLITRGPYEQYF,TGTGCCAGCAGCTTAATAACTCGGGGACCCTACGAGCAGTACTTC
TRBJ2-5,TRBD1,TRBV11-2,-,CASSLGQGKIETQYF,TGTGCCAGCAGCTTAGGACAGGGGAAAATTGAGACCCAGTACTTC
TRBJ2-1,-,TRBV12-3/TRBV12-4,-,CASRRRNEQFF,TGTGCCAGCAGGCGGAGGAATGAGCAGTTCTTC
TRBJ2-7,-,TRBV12-3/TRBV12-4,few,CASSFRAYEQYF,TGTGCCAGCAGTTTCCGGGCCTACGAGCAGTACTTC
TRBJ2-2,-,TRBV5-1,-,CASSYYPQGYGELFF,TGCGCCAGCAGCTATTACCCTCAGGGGTACGGGGAGCTGTTTTTT
TRBJ1-3,-,TRBV7-6,-,CASSEQVSGNTIYF,TGTGCCAGCAGCGAACAGGTCTCTGGAAACACCATATATTTT
TRBJ2-3,TRBD2,TRBV5-1,-,CASSLDGTSGDTQYF,TGCGCCAGCAGCTTGGATGGGACTAGCGGAGATACGCAGTATTTT
TRBJ1-3,-,TRBV6-1,-,CATTKGVGTGNTIYF,TGTGCCACCACTAAAGGGGTCGGAACTGGAAACACCATATATTTT
TRBJ2-1,-,TRBV5-1,few,CASRGSLSYNEQFF,TGCGCCAGCAGGGGGAGTCTGAGCTACAATGAGCAGTTCTTC
TRBJ1-3,-,TRBV20-1,-,CSARGENTIYF,TGCAGTGCTAGAGGGGAAAACACCATATATTTT
TRBJ2-3,-,TRBV12-3/TRBV12-4,-,CASSLGGYGDTQYF,TGTGCCAGCAGTTTAGGGGGTTATGGAGATACGCAGTATTTT
TRBJ2-7,-,TRBV30,-,CAWSISTLTYEQYF,TGTGCCTGGAGTATCTCGACTTTAACCTACGAGCAGTACTTC
TRBJ2-5,-,TRBV29-1,few,CSVAGLGKETQYF,TGCAGCGTTGCGGGACTCGGGAAAGAGACCCAGTACTTC
TRBJ2-1,TRBD1,TRBV5-1,-,CASSGQAIDNEQFF,TGCGCCAGCAGCGGACAGGCTATCGACAATGAGCAGTTCTTC
TRBJ1-6,-,TRBV2,-,CASRTPGDSPLHF,TGTGCCAGCAGGACTCCAGGGGATTCACCCCTCCACTTT
TRBJ2-5,-,TRBV5-5,-,CASSLTPKWGHETQYF,TGTGCCAGCAGCTTAACTCCGAAATGGGGGCACGAGACCCAGTACTTC
TRBJ2-4,-,TRBV28,few,CATAGAKNIQYF,TGTGCCACCGCCGGAGCCAAAAACATTCAGTACTTC
TRBJ1-5,-,TRBV7-2,few,CASSLAGGPAQPQHF,TGTGCCAGCAGCTTAGCGGGCGGACCGGCTCAGCCCCAGCATTTT
TRBJ1-1,-,TRBV20-1,-,CSARYQTGAFF,TGCAGTGCCCGGTACCAAACGGGAGCTTTCTTT
TRBJ1-1,TRBD1,TRBV5-1,-,CASSFVGQGSQDTEAFF,TGCGCCAGCAGCTTTGTGGGACAGGGGAGTCAGGACACTGAAGCTTTCTTT
TRBJ2-1,-,TRBV2,-,CASSEGRNEQFF,TGTGCCAGCAGTGAGGGGCGAAATGAGCAGTTCTTC
TRBJ2-3,TRBD1,TRBV5-1,-,CASSPDRSTDTQYF,TGCGCCAGCAGCCCGGACAGGTCCACAGATACGCAGTATTTT
TRBJ2-7,-,TRBV6-2/TRBV6-3,-,CASSRGPLPYEQYF,TGTGCCAGCAGTAGGGGACCCCTGCCCTACGAGCAGTACTTC
TRBJ2-5,-,TRBV20-1,few,CSATRQEIETQYF,TGCAGTGCGACCCGTCAGGAAATAGAGACCCAGTACTTC
TRBJ2-2,-,TRBV30,few,CAWSQSNGAGELFF,TGTGCCTGGAGTCAAAGTAATGGGGCCGGGGAGCTGTTTTTT
TRBJ2-1,-,TRBV12-3/TRBV12-4,-,CASKILSGREQFF,TGTGCCAGCAAAATTCTGTCGGGCAGGGAGCAGTTCTTC
TRBJ2-7,TRBD1,TRBV5-6,few,CASSSTGVSYEQYF,TGTGCCAGCAGCTCGACAGGGGTCTCCTACGAGCAGTACTTC